One sample yielded the 18 T cell receptor beta chains listed below, sequenced in a study of shared clonotypes between healthy human individuals. TCRdb's copy holds only in-frame clones and misses some; the assay was immunoSEQ multiplex PCR. The table has almost 700,000 clones, 92% seen once. Terminally differentiated effector memory CD45RA+ cells were left out of the naive CD8 fraction, which was CD45RO-negative and positively selected for CCR7. The sequencing sample was made of naive CD8+ T cells sorted from blood. These receptors all come from a man aged 25 to 40 in good health.

This clone was counted once. The rearrangement links TRBV11-2 to TRBJ2-3, with TRBD2 matching 7 bases. V was clipped by 6 bases and J by 3 bases; unmatched bases: 9. The length of the CDR3 is 15 residues. Germline V gives CDR1 SGHAT, CDR2 FQNNGV. CDR3 coding DNA: TGTGCCAGCAGACCAGCTAGCGGAGTAACAGATACGCAGTATTTT. Amino acids: CASRPASGVTDTQYF.

This chain connects TRBV7-6 to TRBJ2-7; TRBD1 matches at 8 bases. CDR3 length: 17 residues. The J segment lost 2 bases and the V segment lost 0 bases, leaving 9 bases of the junction unmatched. Germline CDR1 is SGHVS and CDR2 is FNYEAQ. The CDR3 reads CASSLADRDRHPYEQYF. CDR3 DNA sequence: TGTGCCAGCAGCTTAGCAGACCGGGACAGGCATCCCTACGAGCAGTACTTC.

The V gene is TRBV4-1, the J gene TRBJ2-3, with 7 bases identical to TRBD2. The CDR3 sequence is 17 residues long. Germline V gives CDR1 MGHRA, CDR2 YSYEKL. V lost 1 base and J lost 3; bases outside the gene matches: 10. CDR3 in amino acids: CASSQVWTRGDTDTQYF. DNA of the CDR3: TGCGCCAGCAGCCAAGTGTGGACTAGGGGTGATACAGATACGCAGTATTTT.

The J gene is TRBJ2-7, the V gene TRBV6-6, with no clear D. The V gene lost 6 bases and the J gene lost 7 bases, with 13 bases spanning the gap. CDR3 length: 12 amino acids. The germline gives CDR1 MNHNY, CDR2 SVGAGI (reference sequence). The CDR3 spells CASSPNSREQYF. The CDR3 DNA is TGTGCCAGCAGCCCCAATTCACGGGAGCAGTACTTC.

This clone was observed a handful of times. The chain joins TRBV4-3 to TRBJ1-1; D gene ambiguous. Between the trimmed V and J ends, which lost 0 bases and 0 bases, there was a span of 11 bases. CDR1 is LGHNA, CDR2 YSLEER, per germline. CDR3 length equals 16 residues. CDR3 protein: CASSQDFGDLNTEAFF. CDR3 nucleotides: TGCGCCAGCAGCCAAGATTTCGGAGATTTGAACACTGAAGCTTTCTTT.

The rearrangement links TRBV5-1 to TRBJ2-3; 10 nucleotides align to TRBD2. After removal of 6 bases from V and 8 bases from J, the junction contained 15 bases not matched to a gene. In germline, CDR1 is SGHRS, CDR2 YFSETQ. The CDR3 covers 16 residues. CDR3 region: CASTFSLAGEVGTQYF. The CDR3 DNA sequence: TGCGCCAGCACTTTTTCTCTAGCGGGAGAGGTGGGTACGCAGTATTTT.

This clone appeared a single time. J is TRBJ1-5 and V is TRBV7-6, with unresolved D. Trimming left V 1 base short and J 9 bases short, with 13 bases between. The CDR3 is made up of 14 amino acids. Germline V gene data show CDR1 as SGHVS and CDR2 as FNYEAQ. The CDR3 DNA is TGTGCCAGCAGCTTAGGAACGGAGCTGGGGCCCCAGCATTTT. This encodes CASSLGTELGPQHF.

This clone was observed a few times. The genes are TRBV27 and TRBJ2-3; no clear D. The CDR3 covers 13 residues. CDR1 is MNHEY, CDR2 SMNVEV, per germline (reference sequence). V dropped 4 bases and J dropped 5 bases, with 10 bases sitting between them. CDR3 in amino acids: CASSWGFGDTQYF. The CDR3 nucleotides read TGTGCCAGCAGTTGGGGATTCGGAGATACGCAGTATTTT.

The rearrangement joins TRBV4-1 to TRBJ2-3; 8 bases agree with TRBD2. The V gene end was trimmed by 3 bases and the J gene end by 1 base; junction bases not matched to a gene: 3. Germline CDR1 MGHRA, CDR2 YSYEKL. This CDR3 region has 15 residues. The CDR3 bases are TGCGCCAGCAGCCAGGCGACTAGCGGCACAGATACGCAGTATTTT. This encodes CASSQATSGTDTQYF.

This clone was observed once. The chain joins TRBV2 to TRBJ1-4; D is possibly TRBD1 (6 bases). V was pared by 6 bases and J by 4 bases, with 27 bases between. The CDR3 contains 19 residues. Per germline, CDR1 SNHLY and CDR2 FYNNEI. The CDR3 DNA sequence: TGTGCCAGCAGCGTAAACCAGGGGACCGTGCGGGATTTTAATGAAAAACTGTTTTTT. Protein: CASSVNQGTVRDFNEKLFF.

The CDR3: CAIRETGVALETQYF. In DNA form, the CDR3 reads TGTGCCATCAGAGAAACAGGGGTCGCGTTAGAGACCCAGTACTTC. The chain combines TRBV10-3 with TRBJ2-5, with 7 positions matching TRBD1. V lost 6 bases and J lost 4; bases outside the gene matches: 11. The CDR3 totals 15 residues. Germline assignment: CDR1 ENHRY and CDR2 SYGVKD.

The chain recombines TRBV7-2 with TRBJ2-1; TRBD2 agrees at 8 bases. Germline CDR1 reads SGHTA; CDR2 reads FQGNSA. The CDR3 extends over 16 amino acids. J lost 8 bases, V lost 6 bases, and 15 bases had no gene match. CDR3 bases: TGTGCCAGCAGTACATACCCCGCCGGGAGGGTGGATGAGCAGTTCTTC. Translating it yields CASSTYPAGRVDEQFF.

J is TRBJ2-2 and V is TRBV5-1, with a tentative D call TRBD1 (6 bases). Germline CDR1 and CDR2: SGHRS and YFSETQ. The V and J ends lost 6 bases and 1 base respectively, with 10 bases between them. CDR3 length: 14 amino acids. The CDR3 DNA follows: TGCGCCAGCACTGGACAGCGGAACACCGGGGAGCTGTTTTTT. Amino acid sequence: CASTGQRNTGELFF.

The chain couples TRBV11-1 to TRBJ1-2, with 7 bases matching TRBD1. Trimming removed 1 base from V and 7 bases from J; junction bases left unmatched: 6. Germline V gives CDR1 SGHAT, CDR2 FQDESV (reference sequence). The CDR3 has 14 residues. The CDR3 nucleotides are TGTGCCAGCAGCTTAGACCAGGGGGAGGCTGGCTACACCTTC. Its protein is CASSLDQGEAGYTF.

The chain recombines TRBV4-3 with TRBJ1-4; a weak D match, TRBD1 (6 bases). Germline V gene sequence: CDR1 LGHNA, CDR2 YSLEER. The CDR3 sequence is 15 residues long. V lost 0 bases and J 2 bases, leaving 7 bases between the germline ends. DNA for the CDR3: TGCGCCAGCAGCCAAGACAGGGGCACTAATGAAAAACTGTTTTTT. Translation gives CASSQDRGTNEKLFF.

The chain carries TRBV29-1 and TRBJ2-2; 8 nucleotides match TRBD2. Trimming removed 1 base from V and 5 bases from J; junction bases left unmatched: 9. The germline V gene has CDR1 SQVTM and CDR2 ANQGSEA. The CDR3 covers 16 residues. The DNA for the CDR3 is TGCAGCGTTGAAGTCCCAGGGACTAGGCGGACCGGGGAGCTGTTTTTT. It translates to CSVEVPGTRRTGELFF.

The CDR3 here is CAITQGRDYQETQYF. The CDR3 coding sequence is TGTGCCATCACCCAGGGGCGGGACTACCAAGAGACCCAGTACTTC. This chain uses TRBV10-3 with TRBJ2-5; D may be TRBD1 or TRBD2 (6 bases each). CDR1 is ENHRY and CDR2 is SYGVKD in the germline V gene. Trimming left V 7 bases short and J 0 bases short, with 15 bases between. This CDR3 has 15 residues.

Only one count was recorded for this clone. The chain combines TRBV7-3 with TRBJ2-1; TRBD2 agrees at 8 bases. From germline, CDR1 is SGHTA and CDR2 FQGTGA. The length of the CDR3 is 15 residues. Unmatched junction bases numbered 8, after V lost 4 bases and J lost 6 bases. The CDR3 region has the DNA TGTGCCAGCAGCTCGGGGCGGGAGGCATTCAATGAGCAGTTCTTC. Protein: CASSSGREAFNEQFF. The full variable domain, its missing parts supplied by reference TRBV7-3 and TRBJ2-1, is GAGVSQTPSNKVTEKGKYVELRCDPISGHTALYWYRQSLGQGPEFLIYFQGTGAADDSGLPNDRFFAVRPEGSVSTLKIQRTERGDSAVYLCASSSGREAFNEQFFGPGTRLTVL.